This T cell receptor beta chain is from a study of control samples from healthy donors and cancer patients. Clones were read by immunoSEQ multiplex PCR, and TCRdb kept only the in-frame ones, dropping some. The data show fewer than 20,000 clones, about 89% seen once. Sequenced: PBMCs. This TCR was recovered from a man in his 60s with head and neck cancer.

DNA for the CDR3: TGTGCCAGCAGCTTAGTGGACCAGACAGGGACCCAGTACTTC. Its translation: CASSLVDQTGTQYF. The chain recombines TRBV7-2 with TRBJ2-5, with D perhaps TRBD1 (6 bases). The CDR3 is made up of 14 amino acids. Trimming took off 1 base at V and 7 bases at J, with 13 bases between the two ends. Germline V CDR1 and CDR2: SGHTA, FQGNSA.